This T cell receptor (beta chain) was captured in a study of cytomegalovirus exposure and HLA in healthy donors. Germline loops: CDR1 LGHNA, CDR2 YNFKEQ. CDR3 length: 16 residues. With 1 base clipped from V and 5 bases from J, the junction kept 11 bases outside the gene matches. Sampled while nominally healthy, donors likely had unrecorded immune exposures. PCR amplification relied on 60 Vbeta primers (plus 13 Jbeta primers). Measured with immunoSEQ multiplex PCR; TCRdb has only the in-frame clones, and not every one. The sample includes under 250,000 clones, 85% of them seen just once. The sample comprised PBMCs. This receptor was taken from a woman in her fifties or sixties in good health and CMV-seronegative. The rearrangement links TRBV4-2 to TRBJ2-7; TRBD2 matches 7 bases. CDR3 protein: CASSQVGEGTRNEQYF. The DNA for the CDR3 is TGTGCCAGCAGCCAAGTAGGGGAGGGTACTAGGAACGAGCAGTACTTC.